What follows is one T cell receptor beta chain and its context. This clonotype was seen more than once but under ten times. Its binding antigen is unknown. Base qualities were left out, and no much larger clone turns up one base away. Library prep was done by 5' RACE. The sequencer was a NextSeq 500. To correct for sequencing error and PCR bias, the TCR library protocol tagged individual cDNA molecules with unique molecular identifiers. TCR alpha and beta chains were both sequenced, and the abundances of alpha and beta sequences in each sample were closely correlated with each other. From the authors' description of their analysis: V gene, J gene and CDR3 annotation of TCR sequences was performed with Decombinator V4. Expanded TCRs were defined as changing significantly between any two time points under a Poisson model with p below 0.0001. TCR abundances were normalised to the total number of TCRs sequenced in each sample and reported as counts per million. TRAV1-2 paired with TRAJ12, TRAJ20 or TRAJ33 defined MAIT TCRs, while TRAV10 paired with TRAJ18 defined iNKT TCRs. A search of VDJdb, accessed on 1 November 2021, was run for TCRs annotated to CMV, EBV and SARS-CoV-2, with TCRs annotated for multiple antigens excluded. The raw public reads went through TCRdb reprocessing: fastp at Q25, MiXCR clone calling, in-frame beta chains kept. Each record represents a unique CDR3 protein, reported with the most common genes and DNA among its rows. Here the V and J calls rest on TCRdb's processing, not on the authors' analysis. Across this sample there are 53,000 or so distinct CDR3 sequences, with 9.5% to 15% seen only once. The ten largest clones capture 2.5% of the sample.

This record belongs to a study of early T cells in non-severe SARS-CoV-2 infection (dated by TCRdb to the early 2020s). Regarding the study in general: Because TCR sequencing relied on bulk RNA taken from unsorted whole blood, pairing of alpha and beta chains was not possible. Points the paper makes about the study in general: VDJdb matching was skewed toward anti-spike CD8 responses, so virus-specific expansions were likely underestimated and private and CD4 specificities were missed.

Counted from cysteine to phenylalanine, this CDR3 has 13 amino acids. CDR3 DNA is the only sequence kept; it has 39 bases, read in frame from the first base. For CDR1 and CDR2, the germline V gene lists SGHAT and FQNNGV. The trim is 8 bases for V and 2 bases for J, with a gap of 9 bases between the germline ends. This was a case-control study nested in a cohort of healthcare workers in London, UK, who had nasopharyngeal swab PCR tests and blood samples taken every week. Between 23 and 31 March 2020, the week of the UK lockdown, healthcare workers were enrolled and then followed up weekly for as long as 16 weeks.

The rearrangement joined TRBV11-2 to TRBJ2-2; no D gene can be assigned with confidence. This receptor was obtained from an adult who was a healthcare worker with PCR-confirmed SARS-CoV-2 infection or an uninfected control (not recorded which). This material consisted of whole blood, taken at baseline. The DNA sequence is as follows: TGTGCCAGCGACACGATCAACACCGGGGAGCTGTTTTTT. It translates as CASDTINTGELFF.